A single sample is the source of the 26 T cell receptor beta chains below, sequenced in a study of blood T cell repertoires in COVID-19. Produced via immunoSEQ multiplex PCR; TCRdb's table is partial and in-frame only. This table has approximately 75,000 clones, roughly 80% appearing once. Sequencing input: peripheral blood. Receptors were obtained from a man aged 50-59 years with COVID-19, enrolled during active disease.

The CDR3 bases are TGCAGTGCTAGTGGACGGGGTTTCCAAGAGACCCAGTACTTC. As protein: CSASGRGFQETQYF. V and J are TRBV20-1 and TRBJ2-5; D possibly corresponds to TRBD2 (5 bases). Germline values: CDR1 DFQATT, CDR2 SNEGSKA (reference sequence). V was cut by 3 bases and J by 1 base, with 12 bases left in between. The CDR3 contains 14 residues.

CDR3 nucleotides: TGTGCCAGCAGCCAAGTAGGGGGAGTGGGAAATTCACCCCTCCACTTT. Protein: CASSQVGGVGNSPLHF. The rearrangement uses TRBV14 and TRBJ1-6; TRBD1 is a possible D gene (6 bases). CDR1 is SGHDN and CDR2 is FVKESK in the germline V gene. This CDR3 has 16 residues. The V end was cut by 1 base, the J end by 7 bases, with 14 bases between.

This clone was detected once. The V gene is TRBV28, the J gene TRBJ2-6; no clear D gene. Trimming stripped 7 bases from V and 0 bases from J, with 13 bases between. The CDR3 length is 16 residues. Germline CDR1 and CDR2: MDHEN and SYDVKM. The CDR3 nucleotides are TGTGCCAGCAATTTGTCGCCGGGCTCTGGGGCCAACGTCCTGACTTTC. Translation gives CASNLSPGSGANVLTF.

The chain joins TRBV5-1 to TRBJ1-1, with 9 bases fitting TRBD1. This CDR3 comprises 15 residues. V dropped 4 bases and J dropped 1; count of bases not matched to a gene: 5. Germline V gene lookup returns CDR1 SGHRS and CDR2 YFSETQ. The CDR3 sequence is CASSLQGAKNTEAFF. The DNA for the CDR3 is TGCGCCAGCAGCCTACAGGGGGCGAAGAACACTGAAGCTTTCTTT.

The J gene is TRBJ2-1, the V gene TRBV11-2, with TRBD2 matching over 11 bases. Germline V gene data show CDR1 as SGHAT and CDR2 as FQNNGV. CDR3 length equals 16 residues. V dropped 5 bases and J dropped 9; count of bases not matched to a gene: 12. The CDR3 nucleotides read TGTGCCAGCAGCCCAAGGGTGGCTAGCGGGGGGAGTGAGCAGTTCTTC. It translates to CASSPRVASGGSEQFF. The full variable domain, its missing parts supplied by reference TRBV11-2 and TRBJ2-1, is EAGVAQSPRYKIIEKRQSVAFWCNPISGHATLYWYQQILGQGPKLLIQFQNNGVVDDSQLPKDRFSAERLKGVDSTLKIQPAKLEDSAVYLCASSPRVASGGSEQFFGPGTRLTVL.

There are a few counts of this clone. This CDR3 reads CASRVSGTSGRSEQYF. The DNA of the CDR3 is TGTGCCAGCAGGGTAAGCGGGACTAGCGGGAGAAGCGAGCAGTACTTC. The J gene is TRBJ2-7, the V gene TRBV27; 14 bases line up with TRBD2. The CDR3 spans 16 residues. V lost 6 bases to trimming and J lost 6 bases; unmatched junction nucleotides: 10. In germline, CDR1 is MNHEY, CDR2 SMNVEV (reference sequence).

The J gene is TRBJ1-2, the V gene TRBV4-1, with 8 bases matching TRBD1. V dropped 2 bases and J dropped 5; count of bases not matched to a gene: 10. Germline CDR1 reads MGHRA; CDR2 reads YSYEKL. The length of the CDR3 is 16 residues. The CDR3 protein is CASSQLSARTGYGYTF. The CDR3 DNA is TGCGCCAGCAGCCAACTAAGCGCACGGACAGGGTATGGCTACACCTTC.

The chain joins TRBV19 to TRBJ2-2; D possibly corresponds to TRBD1 (5 bases). This CDR3 comprises 13 residues. From germline, CDR1 is LNHDA and CDR2 SQIVND (reference sequence). Deletions cut 7 bases from V and 4 bases from J, with 10 bases between. CDR3 DNA: TGTGCCAGTAAGGGGTCCCCCACCGGGGAGCTGTTTTTT. Residues: CASKGSPTGELFF.

A few counts support this clone. The chain combines TRBV14 with TRBJ2-7, with 9 bases matching TRBD2. Germline CDR1 reads SGHDN; CDR2 reads FVKESK. The CDR3 sequence is 18 residues long. The J segment lost 2 bases and the V segment lost 4 bases, leaving 15 bases of the junction unmatched. This chain's CDR3 is CASSLPPQTSGRTYEQYF. DNA of the CDR3: TGTGCCAGCAGCCTCCCCCCCCAAACTAGCGGGCGGACCTACGAGCAGTACTTC.

The chain combines TRBV27 with TRBJ2-1, with 7 bases matching TRBD1. This CDR3 contains 14 residues. After removal of 2 bases from V and 13 bases from J, the junction contained 11 bases not matched to a gene. Germline V lookup: CDR1 MNHEY, CDR2 SMNVEV (reference sequence). The CDR3 nucleotides are TGTGCCAGCAGTTTAAGGACAGGCCAGAGGGACCAGTTCTTC. It yields the protein CASSLRTGQRDQFF.

The V call is TRBV29-1, the J call TRBJ2-7, with D unresolved. Germline V gene data show CDR1 as SQVTM and CDR2 as ANQGSEA. The CDR3 spans 14 residues. V gave up 0 bases and J gave up 2 bases, with 11 bases separating them. CDR3 DNA: TGCAGCGTTGAAGATTCGCGGCAGCCCTACGAGCAGTACTTC. Protein: CSVEDSRQPYEQYF.

The rearrangement joins TRBV7-9 to TRBJ1-1; 8 nucleotides align to TRBD1. After removal of 7 bases from V and 2 bases from J, the junction contained 12 bases not matched to a gene. The CDR3 has 16 residues. The germline V gene encodes CDR1 SEHNR and CDR2 FQNEAQ (reference sequence). The CDR3 is CASTDRDRNFNTEAFF. CDR3 coding DNA: TGTGCCAGCACCGACCGGGACAGGAATTTTAACACTGAAGCTTTCTTT.

This clone was picked up many times. The chain has TRBV27 and TRBJ2-2; TRBD1 might be the D (7 bases). V shed 3 bases and J shed 5 bases, with 22 bases lying between them. Per germline, CDR1 MNHEY and CDR2 SMNVEV (reference sequence). The CDR3 runs to 18 residues. The chain's CDR3 is CASSLWGARDRGTGELFF. CDR3 nucleotides: TGTGCCAGCAGTTTGTGGGGGGCCCGGGACAGAGGGACCGGGGAGCTGTTTTTT.

The rearrangement uses TRBV28 and TRBJ1-1, with a weak D call TRBD1 (5 bases). Germline loops: CDR1 MDHEN, CDR2 SYDVKM. V was cut by 5 bases and J by 6 bases, with 10 bases left in between. The CDR3 runs 12 residues. The CDR3 DNA follows: TGTGCCAGCAGTCCACAGGTTCCTGAAGCTTTCTTT. Its protein product is CASSPQVPEAFF.

The rearrangement links TRBV5-1 to TRBJ2-1; 9 bases are a match to TRBD2. The germline V gene encodes CDR1 SGHRS and CDR2 YFSETQ. The CDR3 loop spans 16 amino acids. J gave up 12 bases and V 3 bases, and 16 bases lay outside the gene matches. This CDR3 reads CASSSVAGAAGGGQFF. Here the CDR3 DNA reads TGCGCCAGCAGCTCGGTAGCGGGAGCCGCAGGAGGGGGGCAGTTCTTC.

This chain links TRBV28 with TRBJ2-2, with 8 bases that match TRBD2. The CDR3 sequence is 14 residues long. With V trimmed by 6 bases and J by 7 bases, 7 bases remained unmatched. The V gene's germline CDR1 is MDHEN and CDR2 SYDVKM. The CDR3 loop reads CASRRTSRLGELFF. In DNA, the CDR3 is TGTGCCAGCAGACGGACTAGCCGTCTCGGGGAGCTGTTTTTT.

In this sample, this clone turned up a few times. The chain has TRBV4-2 and TRBJ1-2; D ambiguous. This CDR3 spans 14 amino acids. Trimming shortened V by 0 bases and J by 4 bases, and 9 bases separated the two germline ends. The germline V gene encodes CDR1 LGHNA and CDR2 YNFKEQ. CDR3 residues: CASSQDEGSYGYTF. In DNA, the CDR3 is TGTGCCAGCAGCCAAGATGAGGGTAGCTATGGCTACACCTTC.

The rearrangement joins TRBV25-1 to TRBJ1-2, with D perhaps matching TRBD1 (6 bases). The CDR3 loop spans 16 amino acids. Trimming took off 1 base at V and 2 bases at J, with 14 bases between the two ends. Germline CDR1 reads MGHDK; CDR2 reads SYGVNS. The chain's CDR3 is CASSELTSGGNYGYTF. The CDR3 coding sequence is TGTGCCAGCAGTGAATTGACCTCTGGGGGCAACTATGGCTACACCTTC.

The CDR3 reads CASSQVRGASGITGELFF. The CDR3, as DNA: TGTGCCAGCAGCCAGGTTCGGGGGGCTAGCGGAATCACCGGGGAGCTGTTTTTT. The V and J genes are TRBV14 and TRBJ2-2; D is perhaps TRBD2 (7 bases). The CDR3 spans 18 residues. CDR1 is SGHDN and CDR2 is FVKESK in the germline V gene. V gave up 3 bases and J gave up 4 bases, with 21 bases separating them.

In the case of this clone: Different DNA sequences within this sample yield the same CDR3. The V call is TRBV15, the J call TRBJ2-7; 9 nucleotides align to TRBD1. V trimming: 4 bases; J trimming: 4 bases; junction bases outside the gene matches: 2. This CDR3 is built from 13 residues. Germline V gene data show CDR1 as LNHNV and CDR2 as YYDKDF (reference sequence). CDR3 amino acids: CATSTGQGYEQYF. CDR3 DNA sequence: TGTGCCACCAGCACAGGACAGGGGTACGAGCAGTACTTC.

The chain combines TRBV19 with TRBJ2-3; 10 nucleotides line up with TRBD2. The V and J ends lost 6 bases and 6 bases, in that order; junction bases with no gene match: 6. The germline gives CDR1 LNHDA, CDR2 SQIVND (reference sequence). This CDR3 is built from 14 residues. DNA of the CDR3: TGTGCCAGTAGGCACACTAGCGGGAAGGATACGCAGTATTTT. Its translation: CASRHTSGKDTQYF.

This rearrangement joins TRBV28 to TRBJ2-1; D gene unclear. The CDR3 spans 13 residues. Germline assignment: CDR1 MDHEN and CDR2 SYDVKM. Trimming took off 7 bases at V and 2 bases at J, with 9 bases between the two ends. CDR3 coding DNA: TGTGCCAGCACAGGTCCTCCCTACAATGAGCAGTTCTTC. Residues: CASTGPPYNEQFF. The full variable domain, in which reference TRBV28 and TRBJ2-1 provide the parts outside the CDR3, is DVKVTQSSRYLVKRTGEKVFLECVQDMDHENMFWYRQDPGLGLRLIYFSYDVKMKEKGDIPEGYSVSREKKERFSLILESASTNQTSMYLCASTGPPYNEQFFGPGTRLTVL.

The V gene is TRBV29-1, the J gene TRBJ2-4; D possibly corresponds to TRBD1 (5 bases). From germline, CDR1 is SQVTM and CDR2 ANQGSEA. Between the trimmed V and J ends, which lost 3 bases and 5 bases, there was a span of 8 bases. This CDR3 has 12 residues. The DNA of the CDR3 is TGCAGCGTTGATCTGGGGCAAAACATTCAGTACTTC. As protein: CSVDLGQNIQYF.

The chain joins TRBV18 to TRBJ2-1, with 7 bases matching TRBD1. In germline, CDR1 is KGHSH, CDR2 LQKENI. This CDR3 has 15 residues. V was clipped by 6 bases and J by 8 bases; unmatched bases: 13. In DNA form, the CDR3 reads TGTGCCAGCTCCCAGGAAGGGACAGCTATGGATGAGCAGTTCTTC. Protein: CASSQEGTAMDEQFF.

The chain uses TRBV19 and TRBJ2-5, with D possibly being TRBD2 (7 bases). The CDR3 has 13 amino acids. The germline V and J ends were trimmed by 5 bases and 5 bases, with 12 bases remaining between them. CDR1 and CDR2 (germline): LNHDA, SQIVND (reference sequence). The CDR3: CASSGGGRETQYF. Here the CDR3 DNA reads TGTGCCAGTAGTGGGGGGGGCAGGGAGACCCAGTACTTC.

As regards this clone: One end of the junction does not line up with germline, which may come from a read error. The chain is built from TRBV7-7 and TRBJ2-2; 9 bases map to TRBD1. The CDR3 contains 15 residues. From germline, CDR1 is SSHAT and CDR2 FNYEAQ (reference sequence). This chain's CDR3 is CASSVGQGNTGELFF. DNA of the CDR3: TGTGCTAGCAGCGTGGGACAGGGGAACACCGGGGAGCTGTTTTTT.